What follows is one T cell receptor beta chain and its context. The source of the sample is a study of control samples from healthy donors and cancer patients. Germline CDR1 KGHSH, CDR2 LQKENI. V was pared by 1 base and J by 7 bases, with 11 bases between. The CDR3 extends over 15 amino acids. Sequenced by immunoSEQ multiplex PCR; TCRdb stores in-frame clones only, minus some. The sample records 200,000 to 250,000 clones, about 94% being singletons. Specimen: blood. The rearrangement uses TRBV18 and TRBJ1-6; possible D gene TRBD1, 6 bases. The clonotype originates from a man between 45 and 60 years old in good health. The CDR3 here is CASSPQGGRNSPLHF. In DNA form, the CDR3 reads TGTGCCAGCTCACCACAGGGGGGACGAAATTCACCCCTCCACTTT. Complete variable domain (other parts from reference TRBV18 and TRBJ1-6): NAGVMQNPRHLVRRRGQEARLRCSPMKGHSHVYWYRQLPEEGLKFMVYLQKENIIDESGMPKERFSAEFPKEGPSILRIQQVVRGDSAAYFCASSPQGGRNSPLHFGNGTRLTVT.